The rows below give T cell receptor beta chains drawn from one sample of a study of vaccination and CD4 T cells after COVID-19. The antigens for these receptors are not known. Each CDR3 protein is one row after TCRdb ran MiXCR on the PCR reads. This sample yields about 7,000 distinct CDR3 sequences, of which around 40% are seen a single time; around 22% belongs to the top ten. The sequenced material came from CD4+ T cells from blood, cultured in vitro. The receptors originated from a human donor in good health. Both conserved end residues are part of each CDR3. The D gene is left open where the match is weak. The listing skips clone size in some rows; elsewhere it reads once, few, many or a size class.

>TRBJ2-5|TRBV7-8|-|-
CASSLRTHQETQYF
TGTGCCAGCAGCTTGAGGACTCACCAAGAGACCCAGTACTTC
>TRBJ1-1|TRBV6-1|-|-
CATFSPRGVETEAFF
TGTGCCACCTTCTCCCCCCGTGGGGTTGAAACTGAAGCTTTCTTT
>TRBJ1-3|TRBV7-9|-|-
CASTPSISGNTIYF
TGTGCCAGCACCCCATCAATCTCTGGAAACACCATATATTTT
>TRBJ1-2|TRBV5-6|-|TRBD1
CASSLWDRDYGYTF
TGTGCCAGCAGCTTGTGGGACAGAGACTATGGCTACACCTTC
>TRBJ2-7|TRBV20-1|-|TRBD2
CSAHTNQRGGEQYF
TGCAGTGCCCACACGAACCAGCGGGGGGGCGAGCAGTACTTC
>TRBJ1-5|TRBV20-1|once|-
CSASSSGSARPNQPQHF
TGCAGTGCTAGTTCGAGCGGTTCTGCGAGACCTAATCAGCCCCAGCATTTT
>TRBJ1-1|TRBV21-1|few|-
CASSKGAGWQNTEAFF
TGTGCCAGCAGCAAGGGGGCAGGGTGGCAGAACACTGAAGCTTTCTTT
>TRBJ1-1|TRBV7-9|few|-
CASSLVVEAFF
TGTGCCAGCAGCTTGGTGGTGGAAGCTTTCTTT
>TRBJ2-5|TRBV2|few|-
CASSEGPQETQYF
TGTGCCAGCAGTGAAGGGCCCCAAGAGACCCAGTACTTC
>TRBJ1-5|TRBV10-3|few|-
CAISPLDVQGSQPQHF
TGTGCCATCAGCCCTTTGGACGTCCAGGGCAGTCAGCCCCAGCATTTT
>TRBJ1-2|TRBV7-8|few|-
CASTEGRANYGYTF
TGTGCCAGCACCGAGGGGAGGGCGAACTATGGCTACACCTTC
>TRBJ1-5|TRBV19|-|-
CASSIKVGSGNQPQHF
TGTGCCAGTAGTATTAAGGTGGGCAGCGGCAATCAGCCCCAGCATTTT
>TRBJ2-2|TRBV5-4|-|-
CASSLGSVGSGELFF
TGTGCCAGCAGCCTTGGTAGCGTGGGGTCCGGGGAGCTGTTTTTT
>TRBJ1-3|TRBV19|-|-
CASRRQTSGNTIYF
TGTGCCAGTAGGCGCCAGACCTCTGGAAACACCATATATTTT
>TRBJ1-1|TRBV9|-|-
CASSVGRGRTEAFF
TGTGCCAGCAGCGTAGGAAGGGGAAGGACTGAAGCTTTCTTT
>TRBJ2-2|TRBV6-1|few|-
CASMGLGAGTGELFF
TGTGCCAGCATGGGTCTTGGGGCCGGCACCGGGGAGCTGTTTTTT
>TRBJ1-5|TRBV6-2/TRBV6-3|few|-
CASSPILDSNQPQHF
TGTGCCAGCAGCCCGATTCTCGATAGCAATCAGCCCCAGCATTTT
>TRBJ1-2|TRBV27|-|TRBD1
CASSFLRTGEEGYTF
TGTGCCAGCAGTTTTCTCCGGACAGGGGAGGAAGGCTACACCTTC
>TRBJ1-2|TRBV20-1|few|-
CSAREPLDLNYGYTF
TGCAGTGCTAGAGAGCCGCTTGACCTTAACTATGGCTACACCTTC
>TRBJ1-1|TRBV10-1|-|-
CASSDNQGTEAFF
TGCGCCAGCAGTGATAACCAGGGAACTGAAGCTTTCTTT
>TRBJ2-5|TRBV27|-|-
CASSLRVVGLAGQETQYF
TGTGCCAGCAGTTTAAGAGTGGTGGGGCTAGCAGGGCAAGAGACCCAGTACTTC
>TRBJ1-1|TRBV19|few|TRBD1
CASSKGQGIRAFF
TGTGCCAGTAGCAAGGGACAGGGGATTAGGGCTTTCTTT
>TRBJ2-1|TRBV6-1|-|-
CASRKDIRTYNEQFF
TGTGCCAGCAGAAAGGACATTCGGACCTACAATGAGCAGTTCTTC
>TRBJ2-2|TRBV7-2|few|-
CASSLDSWDTGELFF
TGTGCCAGCAGCTTAGACTCTTGGGACACCGGGGAGCTGTTTTTT
>TRBJ1-6|TRBV9|-|TRBD1
CASSATGTGNSPLHF
TGTGCCAGCAGTGCTACCGGGACAGGGAATTCACCCCTCCACTTT
>TRBJ1-6|TRBV23-1|few|-
CASTEGGPLHF
TGCGCCAGCACCGAAGGAGGGCCCCTCCACTTT
>TRBJ2-2|TRBV27|-|-
CASSSEDGYSNTGELFF
TGTGCCAGCAGTTCGGAGGACGGGTACTCGAACACCGGGGAGCTGTTTTTT
>TRBJ1-2|TRBV5-1|medium-sized|-
CASSLLTPDYGYTF
TGCGCCAGCAGCTTACTGACCCCTGACTATGGCTACACCTTC
>TRBJ2-5|TRBV7-9|-|-
CASSLGLKETQYF
TGTGCCAGCAGCTTGGGTTTGAAAGAGACCCAGTACTTC
>TRBJ1-2|TRBV27|-|-
CASSLHGGNYGYTF
TGTGCCAGCAGTTTACATGGGGGAAACTATGGCTACACCTTC
>TRBJ2-7|TRBV19|few|TRBD1
CASSPGTVYEQYF
TGTGCCAGTAGCCCCGGGACAGTCTACGAGCAGTACTTC
>TRBJ2-3|TRBV18|-|-
CASSPPHTDTQYF
TGTGCCAGCTCACCCCCCCACACAGATACGCAGTATTTT
>TRBJ2-3|TRBV27|few|-
CASGPSEGFTDTQYF
TGTGCCAGCGGACCCTCGGAGGGGTTCACAGATACGCAGTATTTT
>TRBJ2-2|TRBV19|-|-
CASKFWEVGGELFF
TGTGCCAGTAAATTTTGGGAAGTCGGCGGGGAGCTGTTTTTT
>TRBJ2-4|TRBV20-1|-|-
CSARDIGVWNIQYF
TGCAGTGCTAGAGATATTGGGGTATGGAACATTCAGTACTTC
>TRBJ2-3|TRBV29-1|-|-
CSVAGGAGTQYF
TGCAGCGTTGCTGGGGGCGCGGGTACGCAGTATTTT
>TRBJ1-2|TRBV12-5|-|-
CASGLDPSGARSYTF
TGTGCTAGTGGCTTGGACCCCTCGGGGGCCCGGAGCTACACCTTC
>TRBJ1-1|TRBV5-8|-|TRBD1
CASSPGQGKRSGSTEAFF
TGTGCCAGCAGCCCGGGACAGGGTAAGCGGTCGGGGAGCACTGAAGCTTTCTTT
>TRBJ2-7|TRBV6-5|-|-
CASSFTGTGSYEQYF
TGTGCCAGCAGTTTTACCGGGACTGGCTCCTACGAGCAGTACTTC
>TRBJ2-2|TRBV20-1|-|-
CSASTGAYTGELFF
TGCAGTGCTAGTACGGGGGCCTACACCGGGGAGCTGTTTTTT
>TRBJ2-7|TRBV6-1|few|-
CASSGFAADEQYF
TGTGCCAGCAGTGGCTTTGCTGCCGACGAGCAGTACTTC
>TRBJ2-2|TRBV6-1|-|-
CASGLRNGELFF
TGTGCCAGCGGGCTAAGAAACGGGGAGCTGTTTTTT